This paragraph covers one T cell receptor beta chain sequence. The data were obtained in a study of blood T cell repertoires in COVID-19. Overall study context: Italy, Spain and the United States were the sources of the convalescent and acute COVID-19 samples.

The CDR3 spans 18 residues. Looked up from germline, CDR1 is MNHNS and CDR2 is SASEGT. V lost 4 bases and J 0 bases, leaving 19 bases between the germline ends. Authors' analysis steps: Estimation of nucleated cell counts relied on the amplification of reference gene primers. Sequenced by immunoSEQ multiplex PCR; TCRdb stores in-frame clones only, minus some. Clone size and the V and J calls come from that table; the DNA yielded D and trimming. The sample holds approximately 270,000 clones, approximately 90% seen once. The sample comprised peripheral blood. The sequence was obtained from a young man with acute or convalescent COVID-19. The V call is TRBV6-1, the J call TRBJ1-5, with D possibly matching TRBD1 (6 bases). The CDR3 sequence is CASSVIGAGQLSNQPQHF. In DNA, the CDR3 is TGTGCCAGCAGTGTAATAGGAGCGGGACAACTTAGCAATCAGCCCCAGCATTTT.